This TCR beta chain was sequenced during a study of T cells in Graves' hyperthyroidism and ophthalmopathy. About the study: Before treatment of any kind, peripheral blood was taken at initial diagnosis. General study points: The model forecast ophthalmopathy, anticipating it by a median approximately 7 months before onset.

Diagnosing involved the use of clinical symptoms, serum thyroxine and TRAb, thyroid ultrasound and orbital computed tomography. As concerns this clonotype: Its target is unknown.

V was clipped by 5 bases and J by 4 bases, with 11 bases between them. The CDR3 runs to 13 residues. The germline gives CDR1 MGHRA, CDR2 YSYEKL. RNA transcripts served as the template for amplifying TCR beta CDR3 regions. In the first-round RT-PCR of the TCR CDR3, the HTBI primer set was used. From the multiplex PCR reads, TCRdb called clonotypes with MiXCR, one entry per CDR3 protein. The table lists about 380,000 distinct CDR3 sequences, around 13% of them singletons. The sequencing sample was made of blood. The sequence derives from a woman aged 30 to 39 with Graves' ophthalmopathy. This sequence joins TRBV4-1 and TRBJ1-2; perhaps TRBD1 as D (6 bases). CDR3: CASSADRSYGYTF. CDR3 bases: TGCGCCAGCAGCGCCGACAGGTCCTATGGCTACACCTTC.